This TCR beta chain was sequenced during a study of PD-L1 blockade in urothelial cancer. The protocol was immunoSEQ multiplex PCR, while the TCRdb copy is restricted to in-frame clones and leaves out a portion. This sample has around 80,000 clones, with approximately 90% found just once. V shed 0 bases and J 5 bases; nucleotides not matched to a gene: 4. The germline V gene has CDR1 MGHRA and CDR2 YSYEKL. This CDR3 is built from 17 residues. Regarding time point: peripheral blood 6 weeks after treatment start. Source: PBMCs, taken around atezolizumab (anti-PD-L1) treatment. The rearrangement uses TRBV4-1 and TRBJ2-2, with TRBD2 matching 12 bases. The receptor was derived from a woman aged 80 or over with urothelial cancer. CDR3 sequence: CASSQDRLAGVTGELFF. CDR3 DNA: TGCGCCAGCAGCCAAGATCGACTAGCGGGAGTAACCGGGGAGCTGTTTTTT.